A single T cell receptor beta chain is shown here with its context. The antigen remains unidentified. A much larger clone is a single base away; this may be a read error. TCR beta CDR3 region amplification was performed from RNA transcripts. A first-round RT-PCR of the TCR CDR3 used the HTBI primer set. TCRdb re-analysed the multiplex PCR reads in MiXCR, keeping a single row per CDR3 protein. Of more than 300,000 distinct CDR3 sequences in the sample, roughly 15% were seen once. In germline, CDR1 is MDHEN, CDR2 SYDVKM. The CDR3 is 15 amino acids. The V gene end was trimmed by 2 bases and the J gene end by 5 bases; junction bases not matched to a gene: 7. This blood was taken when hyperthyroidism was first diagnosed, before any ophthalmopathy symptoms existed. The data stem from a study of T cells in Graves' hyperthyroidism and ophthalmopathy. Overall study findings and caveats: Most expanded thyroid clonotypes above 0.001 recurred in blood.

The TCR was taken from a woman aged 25 to 39 with Graves' hyperthyroidism that later progressed to Graves' ophthalmopathy. The sequencing input was blood. The chain carries TRBV28 and TRBJ2-3; the match to TRBD1 covers 7 bases. CDR3 sequence (DNA): TGTGCCAGCAGTTTACTGACAGGGTATATAGATACGCAGTATTTT. Translating gives CASSLLTGYIDTQYF.